This passage covers 22 T cell receptor beta chains from one sample sequenced in a study of shared clonotypes between healthy human individuals. Data came from immunoSEQ multiplex PCR; TCRdb stores just in-frame clones and leaves some out. The sample records approximately 2,000,000 clones, 92% being singletons. Sequenced input: naive CD4+ T cells from PBMCs. Described subset: CD45RA+ positively selected. The receptors were sampled from a man aged 18 to 30 in good health. Some clones in this sample may be carry-over from other donors' samples.

V and J are TRBV7-3 and TRBJ2-1, with 7 bases identical to TRBD1. This CDR3 region has 16 residues. Trimming took 5 bases from V and 0 from J; bases not matched to a gene: 7. Germline V gene data show CDR1 as SGHTA and CDR2 as FQGTGA. CDR3 sequence reads: CASSARTGDSYNEQFF. The DNA for the CDR3 is TGTGCCAGCAGCGCCCGGACAGGCGACTCCTACAATGAGCAGTTCTTC.

The chain combines TRBV27 with TRBJ1-2, with D perhaps TRBD1 (6 bases). Germline V gene sequence: CDR1 MNHEY, CDR2 SMNVEV (reference sequence). Trimming stripped 6 bases from V and 8 bases from J, with 13 bases between. This CDR3 region has 12 residues. The chain's CDR3 is CASRGAVPGYTF. As DNA, the CDR3 is TGTGCCAGCAGGGGGGCCGTACCGGGCTACACCTTC.

The V and J genes are TRBV28 and TRBJ1-2; D may be TRBD1 (6 bases). Trimming left V 6 bases short and J 8 bases short, with 16 bases between. Germline CDR1 MDHEN, CDR2 SYDVKM. The CDR3 is 13 amino acids. The CDR3 protein is CASRDSRAGGYTF. CDR3 coding DNA: TGTGCCAGCAGGGACAGTAGGGCGGGGGGCTACACCTTC.

V usage is TRBV7-2 and J usage is TRBJ1-5; tentatively, D is TRBD1 (5 bases). The ends were cut back, 5 bases at V and 7 bases at J, with 18 bases in the middle. The CDR3 runs to 15 residues. Germline V gives CDR1 SGHTA, CDR2 FQGNSA. This CDR3 is CASSINSDRKQPQHF. CDR3 DNA sequence: TGTGCCAGCAGCATAAATTCCGACAGAAAACAGCCCCAGCATTTT.

The V gene is TRBV18, the J gene TRBJ1-1; D gene uncertain. Germline assignment: CDR1 KGHSH and CDR2 LQKENI. The CDR3 extends over 14 amino acids. Between the trimmed V and J ends, which lost 3 bases and 1 base, there was a span of 9 bases. CDR3 protein: CASSPRAANTEAFF. The DNA of the CDR3 is TGTGCCAGCTCACCTAGGGCGGCGAACACTGAAGCTTTCTTT.

The rearrangement uses TRBV19 and TRBJ2-1; tentatively, D is TRBD2 (6 bases). The germline V and J ends were trimmed by 6 bases and 3 bases, with 12 bases remaining between them. The CDR3 extends over 14 amino acids. Looked up from germline, CDR1 is LNHDA and CDR2 is SQIVND (reference sequence). The CDR3 DNA is TGTGCCAGTAGCCAATCCGGGAGCTACAATGAGCAGTTCTTC. Its protein is CASSQSGSYNEQFF.

This clone was counted a single time. The V and J genes are TRBV27 and TRBJ2-1, with D possibly TRBD2 on 7 matching bases. The V and J ends lost 5 bases and 1 base respectively, with 21 bases between them. This CDR3 has 18 amino acids. CDR1 is MNHEY, CDR2 SMNVEV, per germline (reference sequence). CDR3 sequence reads: CASSHPLRGGASYNEQFF. As DNA, the CDR3 is TGTGCCAGCAGTCACCCTCTTAGAGGGGGGGCGTCCTACAATGAGCAGTTCTTC.

The V gene is TRBV19, the J gene TRBJ1-2; D gene unclear. Germline values: CDR1 LNHDA, CDR2 SQIVND (reference sequence). Trimming removed 7 bases at V and 2 bases at J, with 11 bases between. This CDR3 contains 13 residues. The CDR3 DNA reads as TGTGCCAGTACCCCAGAGGGAAACTATGGCTACACCTTC. Its protein is CASTPEGNYGYTF.

The chain has TRBV23-1 and TRBJ2-3, with 8 bases matching TRBD1. TRBV23-1 is an open reading frame whose function is uncertain. The V and J ends lost 4 bases and 4 bases, in that order; junction bases with no gene match: 7. CDR3 size: 15 residues. In nucleotides, the CDR3 is TGCGCCAGCAGTCCTACAGGGGGTTGGTCAGATACGCAGTATTTT. It encodes CASSPTGGWSDTQYF.

The J gene is TRBJ1-1, the V gene TRBV29-1; 8 bases align to TRBD1. There are 13 residues in the CDR3. The J segment lost 6 bases and the V segment lost 6 bases, leaving 9 bases of the junction unmatched. Germline V CDR1 and CDR2: SQVTM, ANQGSEA. The CDR3 DNA follows: TGCAGCGTAGACCAAGACAGGGGAGCTGAAGCTTTCTTT. It encodes CSVDQDRGAEAFF.

The rearrangement links TRBV2 to TRBJ2-1; TRBD2 aligns across 10 bases. Per germline, CDR1 SNHLY and CDR2 FYNNEI. The CDR3 totals 14 residues. Trimming removed 8 bases from V and 7 bases from J; junction bases left unmatched: 8. The CDR3 sequence is CASRLAGVQNEQFF. CDR3 DNA sequence: TGTGCCAGCCGCCTAGCGGGAGTTCAGAATGAGCAGTTCTTC.

This clone has only a few counts. V is TRBV28 and J is TRBJ2-3; D possibly matches TRBD1 or TRBD2 (5 bases each). CDR1 is MDHEN, CDR2 SYDVKM, per germline. The CDR3 is 17 residues long. V dropped 6 bases and J dropped 3 bases, with 22 bases sitting between them. The CDR3 reads CASSPLPGRRSTDTQYF. CDR3 nucleotides: TGTGCCAGCAGCCCTTTACCGGGACGCAGAAGTACAGATACGCAGTATTTT.

The chain uses TRBV29-1 and TRBJ2-7; weak D call: TRBD1 (6 bases). The germline gives CDR1 SQVTM, CDR2 ANQGSEA. Trimming pared 7 bases from V and 2 bases from J, leaving 15 bases between. The CDR3 totals 13 residues. The CDR3 sequence: CSGTGTKTYEQYF. The CDR3 region has the DNA TGCAGCGGAACCGGGACAAAAACCTACGAGCAGTACTTC.

The chain couples TRBV28 to TRBJ2-7, with D unresolved. Germline V CDR1 and CDR2: MDHEN, SYDVKM. CDR3 length: 13 amino acids. The V gene lost 3 bases and the J gene lost 5 bases, with 11 bases spanning the gap. CDR3 loop: CASSFGRSNEQYF. CDR3 nucleotides: TGTGCCAGCAGTTTTGGAAGGAGCAACGAGCAGTACTTC.

This clone was counted a single time. The same CDR3 arises from other DNA sequences in this sample as well. V gene TRBV9 combines with J gene TRBJ2-3; the D is unclear. V was clipped by 2 bases and J by 5 bases, with 3 bases between them. CDR3 length: 11 residues. Germline loops: CDR1 SGDLS, CDR2 YYNGEE. The CDR3 here is CASSVRDTQYF. CDR3 in DNA: TGTGCCAGCAGCGTGCGAGATACGCAGTATTTT.

The chain is built from TRBV2 and TRBJ2-1, with D perhaps given as TRBD1 or TRBD2 (5 bases each). The V end was cut by 6 bases, the J end by 9 bases, with 15 bases between. The germline V gene encodes CDR1 SNHLY and CDR2 FYNNEI. The CDR3 length is 13 residues. CDR3 nucleotide sequence: TGTGCCAGCAGCTACGAGGGGACGGCTGAGCAGTTCTTC. Translating gives CASSYEGTAEQFF.

Only one count was recorded for this clone. V gene TRBV15 combines with J gene TRBJ1-3, with D unresolved. This CDR3 is built from 17 residues. V lost 0 bases to trimming and J lost 0 bases, with 12 bases between them. The germline V gene encodes CDR1 LNHNV and CDR2 YYDKDF (reference sequence). The DNA of the CDR3 is TGTGCCACCAGCAGAGATAAGCATTCCCTCTCTGGAAACACCATATATTTT. Residues: CATSRDKHSLSGNTIYF.

The V call is TRBV6-1, the J call TRBJ2-5; a possible D gene is TRBD1 (5 bases). CDR1 and CDR2 from the germline V gene are MNHNS and SASEGT. The V end was cut by 8 bases, the J end by 5 bases, with 15 bases between. The CDR3 is 13 residues long. The CDR3 bases are TGTGCCAGCCTGTATAGGGGCGCCGAGACCCAGTACTTC. It translates to CASLYRGAETQYF.

In the case of this clone: Other DNA sequences within the sample encode an identical CDR3. V is TRBV6-1 and J is TRBJ2-5, with 7 positions matching TRBD2. Germline CDR1 reads MNHNS; CDR2 reads SASEGT. J was trimmed by 4 bases and V by 0 bases; bases with no gene match: 2. CDR3 length: 14 amino acids. The CDR3 nucleotides are TGTGCCAGCAGTGAAGCGGGAGGGAGAGAGACCCAGTACTTC. Translated, it gives CASSEAGGRETQYF.

The CDR3 here is CASGLARSFNTEAFF. The DNA of the CDR3 is TGTGCTAGTGGTTTGGCACGGTCGTTTAACACTGAAGCTTTCTTT. The chain employs TRBV12-5 and TRBJ1-1; D unclear. V lost 1 base to trimming and J lost 2 bases, with 11 bases between them. The CDR3 extends over 15 amino acids. Germline V gives CDR1 LGHNT, CDR2 FRNRAP. Full variable domain (remainder filled in from reference TRBV12-5 and TRBJ1-1): DARVTQTPRHKVTEMGQEVTMRCQPILGHNTVFWYRQTMMQGLELLAYFRNRAPLDDSGMPKDRFSAEMPDATLATLKIQPSEPRDSAVYFCASGLARSFNTEAFFGQGTRLTVV.

The V and J genes are TRBV5-4 and TRBJ1-1; 9 nucleotides align to TRBD1. The V and J ends lost 4 bases and 6 bases, in that order; junction bases with no gene match: 13. Germline CDR1 SGHNT, CDR2 YYREEE (reference sequence). This CDR3 has 16 residues. CDR3 sequence: CASSRTILGQGSEAFF. The CDR3 DNA reads TGTGCCAGCAGCCGAACAATTTTGGGACAGGGATCTGAAGCTTTCTTT.

This rearrangement joins TRBV7-9 to TRBJ2-7; 10 bases agree with TRBD1. The CDR3 runs to 15 residues. The germline CDR1 and CDR2 sequences are SEHNR and FQNEAQ (reference sequence). The J segment lost 5 bases and the V segment lost 6 bases, leaving 10 bases of the junction unmatched. The chain's CDR3 is CASSQTGGPLDEQYF. CDR3 nucleotide sequence: TGTGCCAGCAGTCAGACAGGGGGCCCCTTAGACGAGCAGTACTTC.